This TCR beta chain stems from a study of cytomegalovirus exposure and HLA in healthy donors. This CDR3 region has 15 residues. Trimming took 5 bases from V and 0 from J, leaving 13 bases between them. Germline V gives CDR1 LNHDA, CDR2 SQIVND (reference sequence). The repertoire was sequenced with immunoSEQ multiplex PCR; TCRdb's copy has only in-frame clones and lacks some. The sample consists of 60,000 or so clones, 91% of them appearing once. This clonotype was sampled from a woman aged 30 to 39 in good health and CMV-seronegative. What was sequenced was PBMCs. This chain links TRBV19 with TRBJ1-2, with a tentative D call TRBD1 (5 bases). CDR3 in DNA: TGTGCCAGTAGTGGGGAAAGGGGCGCTAACTATGGCTACACCTTC. This codes for CASSGERGANYGYTF.